The subject of this entry is one TCR beta chain. This sample is drawn from a study of CD8+ T cells in alopecia areata. Study-wide background: It was oral tofacitinib, at 5 to 10 mg twice daily, that treated patients received. Tofacitinib was given for 6 to 18 months, then stopped for 6 months.

Indicated treatment: oral pan-JAK inhibitor, 5-10 mg twice daily. From alopecia areata patients, lesional scalp punch biopsies and peripheral blood were collected. Following RNA extraction, reverse transcription yielded cDNA that acted as the sequencing template. The repertoire was sequenced with immunoSEQ multiplex PCR; TCRdb's copy has only in-frame clones and lacks some. The sample yields 160,000 or so clones, around three fifths seen once. Germline CDR1 is MNHEY and CDR2 is SMNVEV (reference sequence). This CDR3 spans 15 amino acids. After removal of 4 bases from V and 0 bases from J, the junction contained 5 bases not matched to a gene.

The sample consisted of CD4+ T cells sorted from blood, taken at week 4, from a patient treated with tofacitinib. The V call is TRBV27, the J call TRBJ1-2, with 7 bases aligning to TRBD1. This sequence originates from a human donor with alopecia areata. In DNA form, the CDR3 reads TGTGCCAGCAGTTCCGGGACAGTCACTAACTATGGCTACACCTTC. This codes for CASSSGTVTNYGYTF.